The clone carrying this T cell receptor beta chain was seen a few times. The antigen remains undetermined. The protocol was immunoSEQ multiplex PCR, while the TCRdb copy is restricted to in-frame clones and leaves out a portion. The table has millions of clones, 85% to 95% seen once. Naive CD8 cells lacked CD45RO and underwent positive selection for CCR7, leaving out terminally differentiated effector memory CD45RA+ cells. The entry originates in a study of shared clonotypes between healthy human individuals. In the study overall: Serving as donors were a couple of women and a few men, whose ages spanned 18 to 49.

Trimming removed 3 bases from V and 6 bases from J, with 12 bases in between. The CDR3 consists of 14 residues. Per germline, CDR1 SGHDN and CDR2 FVKESK. Whole-study findings and limits: Unshared clonotypes carried lower generation probabilities than those common to all four donors.

The rearrangement joins TRBV14 to TRBJ2-1; no reliable D call. Sample: naive CD8+ T cells from PBMCs. This TCR derives from a man aged 18 to 30 in good health. Some clones in this sample may be carry-over from other donors' samples. This CDR3 is CASSHLLSTNEQFF. The CDR3 coding sequence is TGTGCCAGCAGCCATTTGCTATCCACCAATGAGCAGTTCTTC.